The rows below give T cell receptor beta chains drawn from one sample of a study of read filtering for tumor transcriptome and immune sequencing. From the reads, TCRdb called clonotypes with MiXCR, one entry per CDR3 protein. The sample contains 85,000 or so distinct CDR3 sequences, 9% to 15% of which appear only once. The sequencing sample was made of a population of CD138-negative cells sorted from bone marrow. The source is a donor at least 40 years old with multiple myeloma. Each CDR3 is given with its conserved first and last residue.

j_call v_call cdr3_aa
TRBJ2-2 TRBV19 CASRVYRAAGELFF
TRBJ1-2 TRBV3-1 CASQESGGVDDGYTF
TRBJ1-4 TRBV3-1 CASSRDLVNEKLFF
TRBJ2-5 TRBV5-1 CASSSTGVETQYF
TRBJ2-1 TRBV29-1 CSVYSSAYGNEQFF
TRBJ2-1 TRBV4-2 CASSRLAGSYNEQFF
TRBJ2-4 TRBV20-1 CSARVENRDRQYF
TRBJ2-5 TRBV20-1 CSANKGYQETQYF
TRBJ2-4 TRBV4-1 CASSHHDRGPYVIQYF
TRBJ1-1 TRBV28 CASSLSSTEAFF